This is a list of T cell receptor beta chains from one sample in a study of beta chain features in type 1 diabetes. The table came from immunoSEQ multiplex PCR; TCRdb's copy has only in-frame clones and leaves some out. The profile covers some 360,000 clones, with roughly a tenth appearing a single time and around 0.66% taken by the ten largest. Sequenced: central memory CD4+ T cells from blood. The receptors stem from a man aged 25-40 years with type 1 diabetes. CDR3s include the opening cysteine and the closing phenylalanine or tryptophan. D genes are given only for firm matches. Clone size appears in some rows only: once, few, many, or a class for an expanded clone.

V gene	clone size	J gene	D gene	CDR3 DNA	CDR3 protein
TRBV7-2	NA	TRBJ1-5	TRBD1	TGTGCCAGCAGCTTAGAAGGGACAGGGAATCATCAGCCCCAGCATTTT	CASSLEGTGNHQPQHF
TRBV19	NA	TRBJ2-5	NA	TGTGCCAGTAGTATCAGAGGTGAGGGCGGTGAAGAGACCCAGTACTTC	CASSIRGEGGEETQYF
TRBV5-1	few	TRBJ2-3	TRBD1	TGCGCCAGCAGCCCCCGACAGGGGAGTCTCACAGATACGCAGTATTTT	CASSPRQGSLTDTQYF
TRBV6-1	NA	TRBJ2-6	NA	TGTGCCCACAAACTCTCTGGGGCCAACGTCCTGACTTTC	CAHKLSGANVLTF
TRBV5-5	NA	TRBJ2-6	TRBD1	TGTGCCAGCAGCTTGTTCGACAGGGAAATCTCTGGGGCCAACGTCCTGACTTTC	CASSLFDREISGANVLTF
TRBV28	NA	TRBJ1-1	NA	TGTGCCAGCAGTTTATTCATGAACACTGAAGCTTTCTTT	CASSLFMNTEAFF
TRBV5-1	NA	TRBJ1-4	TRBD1	TGCGCCAGCAGCTTTGGGGTCGGGACAGGGGAGGAAAAACTGTTTTTT	CASSFGVGTGEEKLFF
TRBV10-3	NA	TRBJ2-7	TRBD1	TGTGCCATCAGTGCCGCGACAGGGGACTACGAGCAGTACTTC	CAISAATGDYEQYF
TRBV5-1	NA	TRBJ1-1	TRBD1	TGCGCCAGCAGCTTACAGGGGGCAGAAAAGAACACTGAAGCTTTCTTT	CASSLQGAEKNTEAFF
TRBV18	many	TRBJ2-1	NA	TGTGCCAGCTCACGGGAATACACCTACAATGAGCAGTTCTTC	CASSREYTYNEQFF
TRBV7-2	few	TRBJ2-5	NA	TGTGCCAGCAAACGAGGCGGGGAAGGGACCCAGTACTTC	CASKRGGEGTQYF
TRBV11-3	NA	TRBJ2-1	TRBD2	TGTGCCAGCAGCTTAGAGGGAGGGGGACTAGCGGGAGGGCCTTATGAGCAGTTCTTC	CASSLEGGGLAGGPYEQFF
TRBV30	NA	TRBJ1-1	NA	TGTGCCTGGAGTGTACTAGGGCACTTGAACACTGAAGCTTTCTTT	CAWSVLGHLNTEAFF
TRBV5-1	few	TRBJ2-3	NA	TGCGCCAGCAGCCTGGATGGCACAGATACGCAGTATTTT	CASSLDGTDTQYF
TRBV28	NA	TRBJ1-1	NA	TGTGCCAGCAGTCCCCGTACAGGTTTCGACACTGAAGCTTTCTTT	CASSPRTGFDTEAFF
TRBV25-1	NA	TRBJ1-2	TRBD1	TGTGCCAGCAGTGCCGCGGGACAGGTCGGTGGCTACACCTTC	CASSAAGQVGGYTF
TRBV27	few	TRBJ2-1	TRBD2	TGTGCCACCACTACCGGACTAGCGGGAGGATATGAGCAGTTCTTC	CATTTGLAGGYEQFF
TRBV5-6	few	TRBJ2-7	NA	TGTGCCAGCAGCTTGTCCAGGGGAGCCTACGAGCAGTACTTC	CASSLSRGAYEQYF
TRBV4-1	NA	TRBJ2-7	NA	TGCGCCAGCAGCCAATCTATCGTCCCGCGATACGAGCAGTACTTC	CASSQSIVPRYEQYF
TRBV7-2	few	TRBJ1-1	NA	TGTGCCAGCAGCTCACAACAGGGCACTGAAGCTTTCTTT	CASSSQQGTEAFF
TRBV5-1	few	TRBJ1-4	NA	TGCGCCAGCAGCTTGAATACAGGAGGAAATGAAAAACTGTTTTTT	CASSLNTGGNEKLFF
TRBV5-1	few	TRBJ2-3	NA	TGCGCCAGCAGCTTGGCTCGAGCCGGCACAGATACGCAGTATTTT	CASSLARAGTDTQYF
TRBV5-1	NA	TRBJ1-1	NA	TGCGCCAGCAGCTTGGGCTCCGCCGGTGAAGCTTTCTTT	CASSLGSAGEAFF
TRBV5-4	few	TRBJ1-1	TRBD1	TGTGCCAGCAGGGCCGGGACAGGGGGCGAGGGCACTGAAGCTTTCTTT	CASRAGTGGEGTEAFF
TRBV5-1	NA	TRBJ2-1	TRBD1	TGCGCCAGCAGCTTGGGACAGGGCAATGAGCAGTTCTTC	CASSLGQGNEQFF
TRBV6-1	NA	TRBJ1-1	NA	TGTGCCAGCAGTGGGCAAATCACTGAAGCTTTCTTT	CASSGQITEAFF
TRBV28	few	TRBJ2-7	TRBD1	TGTGCCAGCAGGGGGACAGGGGACTACGAGCAGTACTTC	CASRGTGDYEQYF
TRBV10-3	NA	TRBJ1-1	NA	TGTGCCATCAGTTTGACGCCGGGAGGGACACTGAACACTGAAGCTTTCTTT	CAISLTPGGTLNTEAFF
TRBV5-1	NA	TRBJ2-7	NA	TGCGCCAGCAGCTTATCCGGGACATCTACCTACGAGCAGTACTTC	CASSLSGTSTYEQYF
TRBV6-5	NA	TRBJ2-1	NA	TGTGCCAGCAGTTACTCGGGGTCTGAGCAGTTCTTC	CASSYSGSEQFF
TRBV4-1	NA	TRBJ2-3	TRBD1	TGCGCCAGCAGCCCGGGACAGGGGTATGATACGCAGTATTTT	CASSPGQGYDTQYF
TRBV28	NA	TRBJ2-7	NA	TGTGCCAGCACCGACATTACAGGGGAGCAGTACTTC	CASTDITGEQYF
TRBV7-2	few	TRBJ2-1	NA	TGTGCCAGCAGCTTAGAACGAGGATTCGGGCCTTCCTACAATGAGCAGTTCTTC	CASSLERGFGPSYNEQFF
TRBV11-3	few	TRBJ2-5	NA	TGTGCCAGCAGCTTATCGGCACACCAAGAGACCCAGTACTTC	CASSLSAHQETQYF
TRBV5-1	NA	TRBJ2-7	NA	TGCGCCAGCAGTGGAGGGACGGACGGCTACGAGCAGTACTTC	CASSGGTDGYEQYF
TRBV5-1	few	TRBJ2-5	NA	TGCGCCAGCAGCTTGGGTAACAGCGGAGGGCAAGAGACCCAGTACTTC	CASSLGNSGGQETQYF
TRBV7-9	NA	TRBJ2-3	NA	TGTGCCAGCAGCTTGTACGGGACCACAGATACGCAGTATTTT	CASSLYGTTDTQYF
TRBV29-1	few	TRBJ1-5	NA	TGCAGCGTCTCGCAACAGGGTAATAGCAATCAGCCCCAGCATTTT	CSVSQQGNSNQPQHF
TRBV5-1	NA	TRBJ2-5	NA	TGCGCCAGCCAGAGCTCTTTGACTGTCTACGAGACCCAGTACTTC	CASQSSLTVYETQYF
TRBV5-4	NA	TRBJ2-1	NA	TGTGCCAGCAGCTTGGTGCCGTACAATGAGCAGTTCTTC	CASSLVPYNEQFF
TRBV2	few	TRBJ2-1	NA	TGTGCCAGCAGGACCCGTCTTGAGCAGTTCTTC	CASRTRLEQFF
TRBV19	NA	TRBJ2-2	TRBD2	TGTGCCAGTAGACCAGTGGCGGGAGGTACCGGGGAGCTGTTTTTT	CASRPVAGGTGELFF
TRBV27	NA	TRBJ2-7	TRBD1	TGTGCCAGCAGGAGAGCCGGGACAGGGTACTACGAGCAGTACTTC	CASRRAGTGYYEQYF